The 27 T cell receptor beta chains in this list originate from one sample, sequenced in a study of STAT5B mutations in CD4+ large granular lymphocyte leukemia. Profiled with immunoSEQ multiplex PCR; TCRdb holds only in-frame clones, not every one. The sample lists tens of thousands of clones, roughly three quarters occurring once. Sample: CD4+ T cells from blood buffy coats. These TCRs come from a human donor in good health.

This rearrangement joins TRBV9 to TRBJ1-3, with D unresolved. Germline CDR1 and CDR2: SGDLS and YYNGEE. This CDR3 has 15 amino acids. Trimming pared 0 bases from V and 0 bases from J, leaving 7 bases between. The CDR3 bases are TGTGCCAGCAGCGTAGAGCCGGCCTCTGGAAACACCATATATTTT. Encoded protein: CASSVEPASGNTIYF.

V and J are TRBV5-4 and TRBJ2-1; the D gene is possibly TRBD2 (6 bases). This CDR3 contains 16 residues. The germline V gene has CDR1 SGHNT and CDR2 YYREEE (reference sequence). V was pared by 3 bases and J by 4 bases, with 17 bases between. CDR3 nucleotides: TGTGCCAGCAGCTCGCCCCGGGACTTTCTTTACAATGAGCAGTTCTTC. Translated: CASSSPRDFLYNEQFF.

The chain is built from TRBV7-2 and TRBJ1-2; D gene uncertain. This CDR3 spans 13 amino acids. Germline CDR1 is SGHTA and CDR2 is FQGNSA. V lost 1 base, J lost 2 bases, and 5 bases lay in between. DNA for the CDR3: TGTGCCAGCAGCTTAGACGGGAACTATGGCTACACCTTC. Translating it yields CASSLDGNYGYTF.

The chain employs TRBV7-2 and TRBJ2-3; possible D gene TRBD2, 7 bases. CDR3 length equals 15 residues. V was clipped by 5 bases and J by 4 bases, with 16 bases between them. Looked up from germline, CDR1 is SGHTA and CDR2 is FQGNSA. CDR3 in amino acids: CASSLQAGAADTQYF. The CDR3 DNA reads as TGTGCCAGCAGCCTCCAGGCGGGGGCGGCAGATACGCAGTATTTT. Full variable domain (missing parts from reference TRBV7-2 and TRBJ2-3): GAGVSQSPSNKVTEKGKDVELRCDPISGHTALYWYRQSLGQGLEFLIYFQGNSAPDKSGLPSDRFSAERTGGSVSTLTIQRTQQEDSAVYLCASSLQAGAADTQYFGPGTRLTVL.

This clone was observed a few times. The chain is built from TRBV2 and TRBJ1-5; the D gene is possibly TRBD1 (6 bases). This CDR3 spans 13 amino acids. The germline V and J ends were trimmed by 7 bases and 5 bases, with 12 bases remaining between them. CDR1 is SNHLY, CDR2 FYNNEI, per germline. As DNA, the CDR3 is TGTGCCAGCAACCGACAGGCCCATCAGCCCCAGCATTTT. It specifies CASNRQAHQPQHF.

V is TRBV11-2 and J is TRBJ2-5; perhaps TRBD2 as D (6 bases). CDR1 is SGHAT, CDR2 FQNNGV, per germline. The length of the CDR3 is 19 residues. Trimming took 1 base from V and 2 from J, leaving 23 bases between them. The DNA for the CDR3 is TGTGCCAGCAGCTTAGCCCCCGGACTCGGGGAGGACACGCAAGAGACCCAGTACTTC. Protein product: CASSLAPGLGEDTQETQYF.

The chain carries TRBV11-1 and TRBJ2-5; tentatively, D is TRBD2 (5 bases). The CDR3 is made up of 16 amino acids. Between the trimmed V and J ends, which lost 5 bases and 2 bases, there was a span of 18 bases. Looked up from germline, CDR1 is SGHAT and CDR2 is FQDESV (reference sequence). CDR3 loop: CASSLRLRRYQETQYF. For the CDR3, the DNA is TGTGCCAGCAGCCTAAGACTACGAAGGTATCAAGAGACCCAGTACTTC.

Here the CDR3 DNA reads TGCAGCGTTTCGGCAGGGGCGAATCAGCCCCAGCATTTT. This encodes CSVSAGANQPQHF. The rearrangement joins TRBV29-1 to TRBJ1-5, with a possible D match to TRBD1 (6 bases). Germline V gene lookup returns CDR1 SQVTM and CDR2 ANQGSEA. V was clipped by 5 bases and J by 4 bases, with 12 bases between them. This CDR3 comprises 13 residues.

The chain joins TRBV10-2 to TRBJ1-4; D is ambiguous. Germline V CDR1 and CDR2: WSHSY, SAAADI. The CDR3 is made up of 15 amino acids. The V gene lost 3 bases and the J gene lost 4 bases, with 12 bases spanning the gap. The CDR3 loop is CASSESGSNNEKLFF. The CDR3, as DNA: TGCGCCAGCAGTGAATCCGGGAGCAATAATGAAAAACTGTTTTTT.

The genes are TRBV6-5 and TRBJ1-2; possibly TRBD1 for D (5 bases). Trimming left V 0 bases short and J 4 bases short, with 12 bases between. This CDR3 contains 15 residues. Germline values: CDR1 MNHEY, CDR2 SVGAGI. The CDR3 spells CASSYSGDAGYGYTF. The CDR3 nucleotides read TGTGCCAGCAGTTACTCAGGGGACGCGGGCTATGGCTACACCTTC.

CDR3 DNA sequence: TGCAGCGTTGAAGAAGTGAGGGGTGGCGGAGAAGCTTTCTTT. Translation: CSVEEVRGGGEAFF. This chain links TRBV29-1 with TRBJ1-1, with D perhaps matching TRBD1 (5 bases). V lost 0 bases and J 8 bases, leaving 16 bases between the germline ends. The CDR3 contains 14 residues. Per germline, CDR1 SQVTM and CDR2 ANQGSEA. Drawing the rest from reference TRBV29-1 and TRBJ1-1, the complete variable domain is SAVISQKPSRDICQRGTSLTIQCQVDSQVTMMFWYRQQPGQSLTLIATANQGSEATYESGFVIDKFPISRPNLTFSTLTVSNMSPEDSSIYLCSVEEVRGGGEAFFGQGTRLTVV.

The count of this clone is one. The rearrangement uses TRBV6-1 and TRBJ1-5, with TRBD1 matching over 7 bases. The CDR3 totals 14 residues. Unmatched junction bases numbered 3, after V lost 2 bases and J lost 5 bases. Germline V CDR1 and CDR2: MNHNS, SASEGT. The CDR3 spells CASSEQGTDQPQHF. For the CDR3, the DNA is TGTGCCAGCAGTGAACAGGGGACAGATCAGCCCCAGCATTTT.

The chain carries TRBV28 and TRBJ2-5; 8 bases map to TRBD2. V shed 5 bases, J shed 5 bases, and the junction held 13 bases outside the gene matches. Germline CDR1 reads MDHEN; CDR2 reads SYDVKM. The CDR3 runs to 16 residues. The CDR3 sequence: CASSPGLVWDRETQYF. The CDR3 DNA follows: TGTGCCAGCAGTCCGGGACTAGTTTGGGATAGGGAGACCCAGTACTTC.

CDR3 in DNA: TGTGCCAGCAGCTTAGCGGGGGGACAGAACCATCAGCCCCAGCATTTT. Protein: CASSLAGGQNHQPQHF. The chain carries TRBV7-2 and TRBJ1-5; 7 positions agree with TRBD1. In germline, CDR1 is SGHTA, CDR2 FQGNSA. V shed 0 bases, J shed 5 bases, and the junction held 7 bases outside the gene matches. The CDR3 is 16 residues long.

In its sample, this clone was seen a few times. A junction boundary mismatches the germline segment, possibly from a read error. The chain couples TRBV4-2 to TRBJ1-4; D unclear. The CDR3 length is 15 residues. Per germline, CDR1 LGHNA and CDR2 YNFKEQ. The CDR3 reads CASSQDGATNEKLFF. Here the CDR3 DNA reads TGTGCCAGCAGTCAAGATGGGGCAACTAATGAAAAACTGTTTTTT.

The chain is built from TRBV19 and TRBJ2-2; D gene uncertain. This CDR3 region has 16 residues. Germline-derived CDR1 and CDR2 are LNHDA and SQIVND (reference sequence). Trimming took off 7 bases at V and 0 bases at J, with 15 bases between the two ends. The CDR3 sequence is CASTPTPAPNTGELFF. CDR3 bases: TGTGCCAGTACTCCCACCCCCGCACCGAACACCGGGGAGCTGTTTTTT.

This clone was picked up one time. This chain's CDR3 is CAWSVLREQFF. Written as DNA, the CDR3 is TGTGCCTGGAGTGTACTCCGGGAGCAGTTCTTC. The V gene is TRBV30, the J gene TRBJ2-1; D gene unclear. This CDR3 is 11 amino acids long. Germline V gives CDR1 GTSNPN, CDR2 SVGIG (reference sequence). The ends were cut back, 0 bases at V and 10 bases at J, with 7 bases in the middle.

The chain links TRBV7-2 to TRBJ2-1; D gene uncertain. Germline V gene lookup returns CDR1 SGHTA and CDR2 FQGNSA. The CDR3 totals 14 residues. The V end was cut by 3 bases, the J end by 9 bases, with 15 bases between. The CDR3 region has the DNA TGTGCCAGCAGCTTTGCGGCAGTCGTTGGTGAGCAGTTCTTC. As protein: CASSFAAVVGEQFF.

V gene TRBV18 combines with J gene TRBJ2-3; 7 bases match TRBD2. The length of the CDR3 is 15 residues. Losses at the gene ends were 4 bases for V and 0 bases for J; bases not matched to a gene: 4. Germline lookup yields CDR1 KGHSH and CDR2 LQKENI. CDR3 bases: TGTGCCAGCTCACTGCTAGCGGATAGCACAGATACGCAGTATTTT. Encoded protein: CASSLLADSTDTQYF.

This chain connects TRBV13 to TRBJ2-1, with 10 bases identical to TRBD2. The V segment lost 3 bases and the J segment 3 bases; nucleotides outside the gene matches: 2. The V gene's germline CDR1 is PRHDT and CDR2 FYEKMQ (reference sequence). The CDR3 contains 15 residues. The CDR3 DNA sequence: TGTGCCAGCAGCTTGCCTAGCGGGAGCTACAATGAGCAGTTCTTC. Its protein product is CASSLPSGSYNEQFF.

The chain couples TRBV14 to TRBJ1-2; D ambiguous. CDR3 length equals 15 residues. Trimming pared 4 bases from V and 6 bases from J, leaving 18 bases between. Germline V gene data show CDR1 as SGHDN and CDR2 as FVKESK. CDR3 amino acids: CASSRLGEKVHGYTF. CDR3 nucleotides: TGTGCCAGCAGCCGACTTGGGGAGAAGGTCCATGGCTACACCTTC.

V gene TRBV7-7 combines with J gene TRBJ2-5; 9 bases fit TRBD2. The junction had 10 bases not matched to a gene; V was cut back by 6 bases and J by 5 bases. Per germline, CDR1 SSHAT and CDR2 FNYEAQ (reference sequence). This CDR3 has 15 residues. CDR3 loop: CASSSGLAIPETQYF. The CDR3 DNA reads TGTGCCAGCAGTTCCGGACTAGCGATTCCGGAGACCCAGTACTTC.

A few counts support this clone. The rearrangement joins TRBV7-9 to TRBJ2-7; D gene uncertain. Germline CDR1 is SEHNR and CDR2 is FQNEAQ (reference sequence). This CDR3 contains 12 residues. V dropped 4 bases and J dropped 3 bases, with 7 bases sitting between them. The DNA of the CDR3 is TGTGCCAGCAGCTCCCAAGACTACGAGCAGTACTTC. Translation gives CASSSQDYEQYF.

This clone occurred a few times. The CDR3 reads CASSPVGRSYNSPLHF. The DNA of the CDR3 is TGTGCCAGCTCACCAGTCGGACGGAGCTATAATTCACCCCTCCACTTT. The chain uses TRBV18 and TRBJ1-6; D ambiguous. Trimming left V 2 bases short and J 3 bases short, with 11 bases between. This CDR3 is built from 16 residues. Germline V CDR1 and CDR2: KGHSH, LQKENI.

The chain recombines TRBV6-5 with TRBJ1-2; no firm D call. The length of the CDR3 is 15 residues. Looked up from germline, CDR1 is MNHEY and CDR2 is SVGAGI. V was pared by 2 bases and J by 4 bases, with 14 bases between. The CDR3 nucleotides read TGTGCCAGCAGTTACCGGCCCCGGCTGGGCTATGGCTACACCTTC. Amino acids: CASSYRPRLGYGYTF.

The rearrangement links TRBV7-8 to TRBJ2-1; D is unresolved. Germline V gene lookup returns CDR1 SGHVS and CDR2 FQNEAQ. The CDR3 is made up of 12 amino acids. Trimming stripped 3 bases from V and 5 bases from J, with 5 bases between. CDR3 sequence (DNA): TGTGCCAGCAGCTTCTACGACAATGAGCAGTTCTTC. Translating it yields CASSFYDNEQFF.

This chain connects TRBV6-5 to TRBJ2-2, with D possibly being TRBD1 or TRBD2 (5 bases each). V lost 2 bases to trimming and J lost 8 bases, with 12 bases between them. The length of the CDR3 is 14 residues. Germline CDR1 MNHEY, CDR2 SVGAGI. The CDR3 region is CASSYPGPAGELFF. The CDR3 DNA follows: TGTGCCAGCAGTTACCCGGGACCAGCTGGGGAGCTGTTTTTT.